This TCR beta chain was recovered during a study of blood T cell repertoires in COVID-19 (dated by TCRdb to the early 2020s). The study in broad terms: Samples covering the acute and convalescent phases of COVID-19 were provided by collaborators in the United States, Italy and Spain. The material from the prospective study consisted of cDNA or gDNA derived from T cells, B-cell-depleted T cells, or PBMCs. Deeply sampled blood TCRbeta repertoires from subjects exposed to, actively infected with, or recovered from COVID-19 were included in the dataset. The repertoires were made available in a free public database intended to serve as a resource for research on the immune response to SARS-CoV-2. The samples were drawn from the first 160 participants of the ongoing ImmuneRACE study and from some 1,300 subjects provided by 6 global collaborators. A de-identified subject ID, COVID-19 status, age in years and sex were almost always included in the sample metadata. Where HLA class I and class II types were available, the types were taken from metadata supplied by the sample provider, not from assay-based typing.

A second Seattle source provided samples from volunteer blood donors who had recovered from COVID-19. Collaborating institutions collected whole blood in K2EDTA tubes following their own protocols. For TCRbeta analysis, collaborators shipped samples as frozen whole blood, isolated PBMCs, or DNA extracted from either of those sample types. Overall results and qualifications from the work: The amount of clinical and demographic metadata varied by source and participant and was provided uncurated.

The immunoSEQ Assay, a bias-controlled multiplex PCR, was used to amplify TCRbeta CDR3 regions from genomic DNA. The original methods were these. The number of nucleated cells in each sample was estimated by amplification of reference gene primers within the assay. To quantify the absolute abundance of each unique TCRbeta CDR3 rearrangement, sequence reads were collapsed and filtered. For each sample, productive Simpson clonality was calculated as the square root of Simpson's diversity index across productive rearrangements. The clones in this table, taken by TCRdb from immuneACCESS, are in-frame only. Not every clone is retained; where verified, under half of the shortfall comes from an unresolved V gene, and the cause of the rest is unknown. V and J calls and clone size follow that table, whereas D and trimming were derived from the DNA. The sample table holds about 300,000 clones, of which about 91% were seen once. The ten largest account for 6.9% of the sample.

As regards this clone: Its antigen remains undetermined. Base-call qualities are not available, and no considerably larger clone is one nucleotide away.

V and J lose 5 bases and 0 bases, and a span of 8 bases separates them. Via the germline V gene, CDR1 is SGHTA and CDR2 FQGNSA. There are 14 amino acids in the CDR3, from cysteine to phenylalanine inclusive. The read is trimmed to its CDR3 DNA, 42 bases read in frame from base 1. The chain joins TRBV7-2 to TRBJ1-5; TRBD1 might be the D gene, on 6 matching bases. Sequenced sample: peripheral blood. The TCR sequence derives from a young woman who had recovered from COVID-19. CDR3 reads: CASSGRGSNQPQHF. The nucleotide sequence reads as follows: TGTGCCAGCAGCGGCAGGGGTAGCAATCAGCCCCAGCATTTT.